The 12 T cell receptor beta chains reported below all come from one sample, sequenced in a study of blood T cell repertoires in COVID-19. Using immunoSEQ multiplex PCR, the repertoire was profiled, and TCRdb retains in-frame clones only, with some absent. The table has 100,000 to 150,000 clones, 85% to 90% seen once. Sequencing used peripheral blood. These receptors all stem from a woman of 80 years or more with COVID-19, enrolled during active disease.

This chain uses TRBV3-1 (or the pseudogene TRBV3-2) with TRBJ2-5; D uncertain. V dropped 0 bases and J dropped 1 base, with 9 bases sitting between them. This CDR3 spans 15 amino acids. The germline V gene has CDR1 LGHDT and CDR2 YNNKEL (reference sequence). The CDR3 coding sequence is TGTGCCAGCAGCCAAGATCAGCGTGCCCAAGAGACCCAGTACTTC. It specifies CASSQDQRAQETQYF.

In DNA form, the CDR3 reads TGTGCCAGTAGCCAAGGACAGGCCTCTGGAAACACCATATATTTT. Its protein product is CASSQGQASGNTIYF. The genes are TRBV19 and TRBJ1-3, with 7 bases identical to TRBD1. The CDR3 spans 15 residues. V shed 6 bases, J shed 0 bases, and the junction held 5 bases outside the gene matches. Germline assignment: CDR1 LNHDA and CDR2 SQIVND (reference sequence).

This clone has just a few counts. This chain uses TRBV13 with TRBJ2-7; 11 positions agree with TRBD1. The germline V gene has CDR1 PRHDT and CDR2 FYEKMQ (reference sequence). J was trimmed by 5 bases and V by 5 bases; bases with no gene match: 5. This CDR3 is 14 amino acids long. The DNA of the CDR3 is TGTGCCAGCAGCCCATGGACAGGGGGCCACGAGCAGTACTTC. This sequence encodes CASSPWTGGHEQYF.

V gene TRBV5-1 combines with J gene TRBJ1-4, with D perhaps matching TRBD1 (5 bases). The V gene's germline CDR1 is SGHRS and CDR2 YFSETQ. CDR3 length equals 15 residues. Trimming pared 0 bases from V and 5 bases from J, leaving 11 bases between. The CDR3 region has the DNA TGCGCCAGCAGCTTGGATGCAGGGTCGAATGAAAAACTGTTTTTT. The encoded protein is CASSLDAGSNEKLFF.

The CDR3 nucleotides read TGTGCCAGTAGTTCAAACAGGGTTTTGAACACTGAAGCTTTCTTT. Residues: CASSSNRVLNTEAFF. The chain has TRBV19 and TRBJ1-1; tentative D call: TRBD1 (6 bases). V was pared by 5 bases and J by 0 bases, with 13 bases between. Germline V CDR1 and CDR2: LNHDA, SQIVND (reference sequence). There are 15 residues in the CDR3.

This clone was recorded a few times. For the CDR3, the DNA is TGTGCCAGCAGCCAGGAGTATATTTTCTTT. This codes for CASSQEYIFF. The rearrangement joins TRBV3-1 (or the pseudogene TRBV3-2) to TRBJ1-1; D gene ambiguous. The length of the CDR3 is 10 residues. Trimming took off 3 bases at V and 13 bases at J, with 9 bases between the two ends. The germline V gene has CDR1 LGHDT and CDR2 YNNKEL (reference sequence).

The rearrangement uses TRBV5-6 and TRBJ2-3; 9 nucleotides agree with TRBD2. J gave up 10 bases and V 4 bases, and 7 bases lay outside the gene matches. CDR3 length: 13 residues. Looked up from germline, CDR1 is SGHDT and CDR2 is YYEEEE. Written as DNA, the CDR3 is TGTGCCAGCAGCCTGAGCGGGAGGTCCCCGCAGTATTTT. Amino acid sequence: CASSLSGRSPQYF.

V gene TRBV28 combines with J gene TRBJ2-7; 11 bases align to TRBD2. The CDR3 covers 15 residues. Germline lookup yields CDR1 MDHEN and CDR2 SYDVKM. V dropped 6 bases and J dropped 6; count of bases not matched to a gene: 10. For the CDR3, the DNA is TGTGCCAGCAGCCCTCTGGTTAGCGGGAGGGGCGAGCAGTACTTC. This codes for CASSPLVSGRGEQYF. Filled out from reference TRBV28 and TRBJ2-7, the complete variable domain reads DVKVTQSSRYLVKRTGEKVFLECVQDMDHENMFWYRQDPGLGLRLIYFSYDVKMKEKGDIPEGYSVSREKKERFSLILESASTNQTSMYLCASSPLVSGRGEQYFGPGTRLTVT.

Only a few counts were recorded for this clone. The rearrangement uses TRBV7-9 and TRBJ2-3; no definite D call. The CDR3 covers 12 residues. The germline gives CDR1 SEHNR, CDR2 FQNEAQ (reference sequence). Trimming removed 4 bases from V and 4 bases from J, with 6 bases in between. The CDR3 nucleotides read TGTGCCAGCAGCTCACGGGCAGATACGCAGTATTTT. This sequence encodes CASSSRADTQYF.

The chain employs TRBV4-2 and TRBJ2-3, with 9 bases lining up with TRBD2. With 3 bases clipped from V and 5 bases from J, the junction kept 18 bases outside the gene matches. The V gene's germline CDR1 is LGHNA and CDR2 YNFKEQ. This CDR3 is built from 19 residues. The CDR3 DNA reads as TGTGCCAGCAGCCATAGTTGGGCTAGCGGGGCTCGAAGGAGAGATACGCAGTATTTT. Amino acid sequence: CASSHSWASGARRRDTQYF.

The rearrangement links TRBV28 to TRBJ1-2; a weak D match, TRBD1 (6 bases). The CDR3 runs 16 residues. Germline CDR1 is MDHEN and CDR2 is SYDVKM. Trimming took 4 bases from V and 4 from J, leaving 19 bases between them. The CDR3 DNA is TGTGCCAGCAGTTACCGGGACACAGCGTTCCTCTATGGCTACACCTTC. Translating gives CASSYRDTAFLYGYTF.

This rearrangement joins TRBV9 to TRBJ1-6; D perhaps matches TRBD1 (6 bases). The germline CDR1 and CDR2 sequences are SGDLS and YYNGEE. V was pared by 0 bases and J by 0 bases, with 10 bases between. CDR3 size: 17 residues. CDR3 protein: CASSVEGGTSYNSPLHF. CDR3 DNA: TGTGCCAGCAGCGTAGAAGGGGGTACCTCCTATAATTCACCCCTCCACTTT.